This T cell receptor (beta chain) was identified during a study of CD8 T cells in Susac syndrome. Healthy donors acted as controls, with matching for age and sex. After extraction with the RNeasy kit, 0.5 to 1 ug of the RNA was reverse transcribed using random hexamers. TCRdb analysed the immunoSEQ multiplex PCR reads with MiXCR anew, one entry per CDR3 protein. The profile shows roughly 47,000 distinct CDR3 sequences, 90% to 95% of them singletons. This receptor was identified in a human donor in good health. Sequenced sample: CD8+ T cells from PBMCs.

DNA of the CDR3: TGTGCCAGTAAGGACCCAGGGGATACGCAGTATTTT. It is translated as CASKDPGDTQYF. The chain is built from TRBV19 and TRBJ2-3, with D possibly TRBD1 on 5 matching bases. This CDR3 contains 12 residues. CDR1 LNHDA and CDR2 SQIVND come from the germline V gene (reference sequence). Trimming removed 7 bases from V and 6 bases from J, with 11 bases in between.